This TCR beta chain was identified in a study of spatial heterogeneity in lung cancer. CDR3 size: 13 residues. V lost 6 bases and J lost 0, with 9 bases in between. Germline CDR1 is MGHDK and CDR2 is SYGVNS. Whole-study findings and limits: Counts that tracked tumor mutation counts were those of expanded intratumoral alpha and beta TCRs.

Via MiXCR, TCRdb re-called the 5' RACE reads, giving one row per CDR3 protein. The top ten clones hold around 7.3% of a sample with 20,000 to 30,000 distinct CDR3 sequences, more than 8% of them seen once. Concerning this clonotype: The antigen remains unidentified.

The time point denotes: sample taken at primary tumor resection. Material: lung tumor tissue, obtained at surgery. This chain joins TRBV25-1 and TRBJ2-7, with D perhaps TRBD2 (6 bases). The sequence came from a male donor with early-stage non-small cell lung cancer. The CDR3 loop is CASREGFSYEQYF. The DNA for the CDR3 is TGTGCCAGCAGGGAGGGTTTCTCCTACGAGCAGTACTTC.